The 3 T cell receptor beta chains reported below all come from one sample, sequenced in a study of T cell clones after liver transplantation. Repertoires were generated with immunoSEQ multiplex PCR, while TCRdb's copy carries only in-frame clones and drops some. The table shows some 75,000 clones, with about 80% occurring only once. Sequencing was performed on CD4+ T cells from blood, taken before liver transplant. The source is a human donor who received a liver transplant.

The rearrangement joins TRBV7-8 to TRBJ1-1, with D perhaps matching TRBD1 (5 bases). CDR3 size: 15 residues. Germline V CDR1 and CDR2: SGHVS, FQNEAQ. Trimming pared 3 bases from V and 3 bases from J, leaving 14 bases between. The CDR3: CASSFFMWGDTEAFF. CDR3 nucleotides: TGTGCCAGCAGCTTTTTCATGTGGGGGGACACTGAAGCTTTCTTT.

This clone was detected only once. The rearrangement uses TRBV7-9 and TRBJ2-2; 12 nucleotides align to TRBD2. The CDR3 length is 17 residues. Germline V CDR1 and CDR2: SEHNR, FQNEAQ (reference sequence). Trimming at V came to 4 bases and at J to 4 bases, leaving 7 bases not matched to a gene. CDR3 bases: TGTGCCAGCAGCTCCTCAAGACTAGCGGGAGCCACCGGGGAGCTGTTTTTT. Translating gives CASSSSRLAGATGELFF.

The gene calls are TRBV28 and TRBJ2-3, with a possible D match to TRBD2 (5 bases). The length of the CDR3 is 15 residues. Between the trimmed V and J ends, which lost 5 bases and 4 bases, there was a span of 16 bases. In germline, CDR1 is MDHEN, CDR2 SYDVKM. Here the CDR3 DNA reads TGTGCCAGCAGTCCGATTAGACGGAGGTCAGATACGCAGTATTTT. Its protein product is CASSPIRRRSDTQYF.